This T cell receptor beta chain originates from a study of low-dose radiotherapy and immunotherapy resistance in tumors (dated by TCRdb to 2021 to 2024). Looking at the study overall: In Cohort 1, each fraction delivered 0.5 Gy every 2 weeks, and the prescribed total PTV dose was 6.5 Gy. Cohort 2 received 1 Gy per fraction every two weeks, with a total of 13 Gy over 26 weeks. Nivolumab was administered intravenously as a 240 mg flat dose every two weeks, and ipilimumab was administered intravenously at 1 mg/kg every six weeks. Cyclophosphamide 200 mg/m2 was administered intravenously every two weeks, one day before each radiation and immunotherapy administration. Starting on cycle 1 day 1, patients took 300 mg of aspirin by mouth once daily for four cycles. The trial did not randomize participants into treatment groups. The translational analysis covered eight patients: three from the first dose cohort and the first five from the second dose cohort.

The CDR3 numbers 12 residues from cysteine through phenylalanine. The sequence is cut down to CDR3 DNA, 36 bases in frame from base 1. CDR1 DFQATT and CDR2 SNEGSKA were looked up in the germline V gene (reference sequence). This clonotype was seen a few times. No cognate antigen has been identified for it. No much larger clone is present one base from it, and per-base qualities are unavailable. According to the study, the label for this sample's time point signals: before trial treatment. The donors took part in RACIN, a single-arm, phase I, dose-escalation trial that combined nivolumab, ipilimumab, aspirin, low-dose cyclophosphamide and low-dose radiotherapy. Patients with advanced, TIL-negative solid tumors were considered eligible. The sample was run on an Illumina HiSeq 2500. Superscript III and a set of TRAV- and TRBV-specific primers were used to synthesize first-strand cDNA, so that both TCRalpha and TCRbeta chains were covered. TCRs were amplified for 20 to 25 PCR cycles with Phusion, using a constant-region primer paired with the adapter attached to the V primers. Amplification of the isolated mRNA was done with the MessageAmp II aRNA Amplification Kit, which involved a roughly 15-hour in vitro transcription at 37 degrees C. The Dynabeads mRNA DIRECT Purification Kit was used to isolate mRNA for TCR sequencing. Indexed Illumina adapters were added in a second approximately 24-cycle Phusion PCR, and the resulting products were purified with AMPure XP beads. The study's own analysis went as follows. Using custom Perl scripts, TCR sequences encoding the same protein were pooled, out-of-frame sequences were removed, and the abundance of each clonotype was computed. Any TCR sequence supported by only a single read was excluded from analysis. Repertoire metrics included Shannon entropy, Gini index, clonality, richness, and frequency of TCRs shared between repertoires. TCRdb's own reprocessing of the public reads used fastp at Q25 and MiXCR and kept productive beta chains. One record per CDR3 amino acid sequence lists the most common genes and DNA. The V and J calls, along with clone size, are taken from TCRdb and not from the paper's own processing. The sample table lists tens of thousands of distinct CDR3 sequences, around 25% of them with a count of one. The ten largest clones add up to roughly 5.6% of the sample.

Material: PBMCs, obtained before treatment. The chain is made from TRBV20-1 and TRBJ2-7; the central 9 bases match TRBD1. This receptor was obtained from a male donor with prostate cancer. The CDR3 amino acid sequence is: CRGDRAPHEQYF. The nucleotide sequence is given as TGCAGGGGGGACAGGGCCCCTCACGAGCAGTACTTC.